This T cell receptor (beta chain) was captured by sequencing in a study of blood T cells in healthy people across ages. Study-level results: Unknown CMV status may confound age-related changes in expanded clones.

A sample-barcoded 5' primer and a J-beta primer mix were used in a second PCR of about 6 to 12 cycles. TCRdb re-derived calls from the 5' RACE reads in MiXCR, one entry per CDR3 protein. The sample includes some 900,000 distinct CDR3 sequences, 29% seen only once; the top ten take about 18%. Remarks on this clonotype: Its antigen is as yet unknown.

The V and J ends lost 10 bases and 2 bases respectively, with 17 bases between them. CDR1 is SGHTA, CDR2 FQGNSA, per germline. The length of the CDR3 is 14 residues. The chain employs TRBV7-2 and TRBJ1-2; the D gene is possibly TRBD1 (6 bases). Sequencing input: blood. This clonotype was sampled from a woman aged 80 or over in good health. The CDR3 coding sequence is TGTGCCACCAGGGGCGACAGGTTGAACTATGGCTACACCTTC. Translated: CATRGDRLNYGYTF.